This T cell receptor beta chain was retrieved from a study of patients and donors after allogeneic stem cell transplantation. V was pared by 1 base and J by 1 base, with 8 bases between. Looked up from germline, CDR1 is LGHDT and CDR2 is YNNKEL (reference sequence). CDR3 length: 14 residues. MiXCR was run by TCRdb on the RT-PCR reads, yielding one entry per CDR3 protein. The sample lists about 160,000 distinct CDR3 sequences, 30% occurring once. The clonotype was recovered from a human donor who was either an allogeneic HSCT recipient or a stem cell or donor lymphocyte infusion donor (not recorded which). It is not recorded whose cells these are; they may come from a transplant donor. The chain carries TRBV3-1 and TRBJ2-7, with a possible D match to TRBD2 (5 bases). Sequenced: blood, either unsorted or a sorted T cell fraction (not recorded which). This CDR3 is CASSQGGYSYEQYF. CDR3 in DNA: TGTGCCAGCAGCCAAGGCGGGTATTCCTACGAGCAGTACTTC.